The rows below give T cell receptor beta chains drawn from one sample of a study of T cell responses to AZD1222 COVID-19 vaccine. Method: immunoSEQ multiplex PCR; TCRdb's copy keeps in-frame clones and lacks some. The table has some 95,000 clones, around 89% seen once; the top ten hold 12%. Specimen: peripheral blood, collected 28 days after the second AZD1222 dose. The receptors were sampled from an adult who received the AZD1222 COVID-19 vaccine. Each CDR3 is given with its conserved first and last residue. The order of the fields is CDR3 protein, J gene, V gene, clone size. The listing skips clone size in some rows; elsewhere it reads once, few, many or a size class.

CDR3aa: CATSDLPTRVNLGGDISPLHF
j_gene: TRBJ1-6
v_gene: TRBV24-1
abundance: .

CDR3aa: CASSSGQGDRNEQFF
j_gene: TRBJ2-1
v_gene: TRBV13
abundance: .

CDR3aa: CASRQTGAGYTF
j_gene: TRBJ1-2
v_gene: TRBV6-5
abundance: few

CDR3aa: CASSPDREGYYGYTF
j_gene: TRBJ1-2
v_gene: TRBV18
abundance: .

CDR3aa: CASSLVTGSDTQYF
j_gene: TRBJ2-3
v_gene: TRBV13
abundance: .

CDR3aa: CASSLAGTSVGETQYF
j_gene: TRBJ2-5
v_gene: TRBV5-1
abundance: .

CDR3aa: CASSPRTSGSGGTQYF
j_gene: TRBJ2-3
v_gene: TRBV18
abundance: .

CDR3aa: CASSRQGETEAFF
j_gene: TRBJ1-1
v_gene: TRBV19
abundance: .

CDR3aa: CASSLRLGSLEYNEQFF
j_gene: TRBJ2-1
v_gene: TRBV18
abundance: .

CDR3aa: CASSTGVNTGELFF
j_gene: TRBJ2-2
v_gene: TRBV6-5
abundance: once

CDR3aa: CAWSGNYGYTF
j_gene: TRBJ1-2
v_gene: TRBV30
abundance: .

CDR3aa: CSASSGTANTGELFF
j_gene: TRBJ2-2
v_gene: TRBV20-1
abundance: .

CDR3aa: CASSPTGPETQYF
j_gene: TRBJ2-5
v_gene: TRBV12-3/TRBV12-4
abundance: .

CDR3aa: CASSFISGQANTGELFF
j_gene: TRBJ2-2
v_gene: TRBV11-3
abundance: .

CDR3aa: CASSLRTGRTEAFF
j_gene: TRBJ1-1
v_gene: TRBV5-1
abundance: .

CDR3aa: CASSPDRELNYGYTF
j_gene: TRBJ1-2
v_gene: TRBV19
abundance: .

CDR3aa: CASRYPGGGSGNTIYF
j_gene: TRBJ1-3
v_gene: TRBV28
abundance: .

CDR3aa: CRPQGTYGYTF
j_gene: TRBJ1-2
v_gene: TRBV20-1
abundance: .

CDR3aa: CASSIYIDSSYEQYF
j_gene: TRBJ2-7
v_gene: TRBV19
abundance: .

CDR3aa: CASSPSGRSIAGELFF
j_gene: TRBJ2-2
v_gene: TRBV4-1
abundance: .

CDR3aa: CASSQAVRREGFEQYF
j_gene: TRBJ2-7
v_gene: TRBV4-2
abundance: .

CDR3aa: CASSFGQSFTEAFF
j_gene: TRBJ1-1
v_gene: TRBV27
abundance: .

CDR3aa: CASSLGTVGPYNSPLHF
j_gene: TRBJ1-6
v_gene: TRBV5-1
abundance: .

CDR3aa: CSVDLGGDEQYF
j_gene: TRBJ2-7
v_gene: TRBV29-1
abundance: .

CDR3aa: CASSQDGRASTQETQYF
j_gene: TRBJ2-5
v_gene: TRBV3-1/TRBV3-2
abundance: .

CDR3aa: CAFSRGRSNQPQHF
j_gene: TRBJ1-5
v_gene: TRBV30
abundance: .

CDR3aa: CASSIATSPTGRDGYTF
j_gene: TRBJ1-2
v_gene: TRBV19
abundance: .

CDR3aa: CASSLRDRPPLSEQYF
j_gene: TRBJ2-7
v_gene: TRBV27
abundance: .

CDR3aa: CASSLGQGANYGYTF
j_gene: TRBJ1-2
v_gene: TRBV5-5
abundance: .

CDR3aa: CASSQAGGGNIQYF
j_gene: TRBJ2-4
v_gene: TRBV7-2
abundance: once

CDR3aa: CASSMDSWSSYNSPLHF
j_gene: TRBJ1-6
v_gene: TRBV19
abundance: .

CDR3aa: CASSESGGGEKLFF
j_gene: TRBJ1-4
v_gene: TRBV10-2
abundance: .

CDR3aa: CASSRPSGANVLTF
j_gene: TRBJ2-6
v_gene: TRBV6-5
abundance: .